This T cell receptor beta chain appears in the sequencing data of a study of regulatory T cells in long-lasting Graves disease. Study-level results: Gene preferences differed: TRBV28, TRBJ1-2, TRBJ2-5 in persistent cases.

Comments on this clonotype: Its antigen is still unknown.

iRepertoire HTBI primers and Arm-PCR of CDR3 regions built TCR beta libraries. MiXCR was run by TCRdb on the multiplex PCR reads, yielding one entry per CDR3 protein. Seen here are around 330,000 distinct CDR3 sequences, 15% to 20% observed once, and the top ten hold about two fifths. The time point denotes: newly diagnosed GD, antithyroid drugs for less than 3 months. Construction of the TCR library relied on RNA isolated from PBMCs. The CDR3 extends over 16 amino acids. Germline CDR1 is SGHDT and CDR2 is YYEEEE. With 5 bases clipped from V and 2 bases from J, the junction kept 12 bases outside the gene matches.

This TCR was recovered from a female donor with Graves disease. Sample: peripheral blood mononuclear cells (PBMCs), taken at new diagnosis, from a patient treated with antithyroid drugs. J is TRBJ2-7 and V is TRBV5-6; 8 positions match TRBD2. DNA for the CDR3: TGTGCCAGCAGTCCTTCGGGAGGGCTTTTTACCTACGAGCAGTACTTC. Translated, it gives CASSPSGGLFTYEQYF.